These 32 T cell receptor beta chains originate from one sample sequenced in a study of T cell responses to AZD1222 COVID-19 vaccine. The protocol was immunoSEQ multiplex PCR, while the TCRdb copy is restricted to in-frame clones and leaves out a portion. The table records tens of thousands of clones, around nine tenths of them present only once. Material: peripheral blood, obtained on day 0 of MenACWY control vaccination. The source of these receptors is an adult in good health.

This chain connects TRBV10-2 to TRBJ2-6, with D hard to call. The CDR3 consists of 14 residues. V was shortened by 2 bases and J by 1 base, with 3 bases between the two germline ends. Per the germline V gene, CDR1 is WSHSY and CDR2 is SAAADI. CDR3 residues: CASSEGSGANVLTF. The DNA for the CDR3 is TGCGCCAGCAGTGAGGGATCTGGGGCCAACGTCCTGACTTTC.

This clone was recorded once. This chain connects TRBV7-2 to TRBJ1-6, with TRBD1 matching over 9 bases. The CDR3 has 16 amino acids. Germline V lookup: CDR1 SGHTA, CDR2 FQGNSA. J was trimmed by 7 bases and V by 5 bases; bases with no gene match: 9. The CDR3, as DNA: TGTGCCAGCAGCACGACCGGACAGGGGAGAAATTCACCCCTCCACTTT. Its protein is CASSTTGQGRNSPLHF.

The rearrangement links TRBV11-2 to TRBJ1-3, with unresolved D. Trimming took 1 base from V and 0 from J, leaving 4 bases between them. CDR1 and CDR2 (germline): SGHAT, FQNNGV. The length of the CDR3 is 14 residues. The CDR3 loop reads CASSLAFSGNTIYF. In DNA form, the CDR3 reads TGTGCCAGCAGCTTAGCCTTCTCTGGAAACACCATATATTTT.

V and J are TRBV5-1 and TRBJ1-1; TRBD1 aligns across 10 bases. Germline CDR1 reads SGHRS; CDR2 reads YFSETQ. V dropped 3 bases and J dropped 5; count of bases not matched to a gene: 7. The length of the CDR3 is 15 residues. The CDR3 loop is CASSSAGTGVTEAFF. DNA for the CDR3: TGCGCCAGCAGCTCGGCCGGGACAGGGGTTACTGAAGCTTTCTTT.

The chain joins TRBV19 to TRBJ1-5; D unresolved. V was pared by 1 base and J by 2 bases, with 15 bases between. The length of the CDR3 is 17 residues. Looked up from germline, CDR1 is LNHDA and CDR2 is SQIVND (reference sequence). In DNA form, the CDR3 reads TGTGCCAGTAGTATAGTTGACCCGGGAGGTGGCAATCAGCCCCAGCATTTT. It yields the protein CASSIVDPGGGNQPQHF.

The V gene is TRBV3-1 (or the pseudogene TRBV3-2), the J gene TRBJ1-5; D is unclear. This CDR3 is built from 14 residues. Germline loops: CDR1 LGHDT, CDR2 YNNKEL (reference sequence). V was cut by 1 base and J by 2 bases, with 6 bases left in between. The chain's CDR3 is CASSQVVGNQPQHF. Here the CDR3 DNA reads TGTGCCAGCAGCCAAGTAGTCGGCAATCAGCCCCAGCATTTT.

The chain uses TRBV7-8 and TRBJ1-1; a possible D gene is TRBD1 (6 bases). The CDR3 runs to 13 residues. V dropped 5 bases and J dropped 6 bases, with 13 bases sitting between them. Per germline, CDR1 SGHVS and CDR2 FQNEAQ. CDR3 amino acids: CASSRMGGAEAFF. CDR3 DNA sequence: TGTGCCAGCAGCCGCATGGGGGGCGCTGAAGCTTTCTTT.

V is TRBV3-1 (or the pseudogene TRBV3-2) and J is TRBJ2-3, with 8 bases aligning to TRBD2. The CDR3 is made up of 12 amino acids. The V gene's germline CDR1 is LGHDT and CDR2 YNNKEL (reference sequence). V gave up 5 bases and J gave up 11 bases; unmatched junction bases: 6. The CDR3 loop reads CASSAGTREQYF. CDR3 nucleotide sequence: TGTGCCAGCAGCGCCGGGACTAGGGAGCAGTATTTT.

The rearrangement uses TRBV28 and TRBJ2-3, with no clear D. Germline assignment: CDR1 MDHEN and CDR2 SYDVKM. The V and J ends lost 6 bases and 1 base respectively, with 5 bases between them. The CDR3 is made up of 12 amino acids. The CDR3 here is CASSQGTDTQYF. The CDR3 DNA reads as TGTGCCAGCAGCCAGGGCACAGATACGCAGTATTTT.

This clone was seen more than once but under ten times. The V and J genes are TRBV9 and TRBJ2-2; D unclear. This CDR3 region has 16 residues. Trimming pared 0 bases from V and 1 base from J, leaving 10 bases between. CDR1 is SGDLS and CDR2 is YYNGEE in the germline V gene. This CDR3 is CASSVEVGKNTGELFF. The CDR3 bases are TGTGCCAGCAGCGTAGAGGTGGGGAAGAACACCGGGGAGCTGTTTTTT.

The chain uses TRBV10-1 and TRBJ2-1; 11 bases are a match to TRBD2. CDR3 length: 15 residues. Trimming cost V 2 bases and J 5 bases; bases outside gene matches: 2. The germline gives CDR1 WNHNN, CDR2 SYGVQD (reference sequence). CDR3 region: CASSEGTSGDNEQFF. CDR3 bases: TGCGCCAGCAGTGAGGGGACTAGCGGAGACAATGAGCAGTTCTTC.

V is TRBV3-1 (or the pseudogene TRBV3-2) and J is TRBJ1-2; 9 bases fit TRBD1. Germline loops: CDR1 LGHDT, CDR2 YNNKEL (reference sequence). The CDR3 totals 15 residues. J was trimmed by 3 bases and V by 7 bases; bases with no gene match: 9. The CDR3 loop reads CASTYRGREYYGYTF. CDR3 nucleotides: TGTGCCAGCACCTACAGGGGGCGGGAGTACTATGGCTACACCTTC.

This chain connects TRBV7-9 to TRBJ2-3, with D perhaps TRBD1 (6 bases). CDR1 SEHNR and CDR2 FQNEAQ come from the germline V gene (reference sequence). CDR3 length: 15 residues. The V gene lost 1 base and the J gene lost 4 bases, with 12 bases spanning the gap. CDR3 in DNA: TGTGCCAGCAGCTTAGTCCAGGGGAAGTCAGATACGCAGTATTTT. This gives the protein CASSLVQGKSDTQYF.

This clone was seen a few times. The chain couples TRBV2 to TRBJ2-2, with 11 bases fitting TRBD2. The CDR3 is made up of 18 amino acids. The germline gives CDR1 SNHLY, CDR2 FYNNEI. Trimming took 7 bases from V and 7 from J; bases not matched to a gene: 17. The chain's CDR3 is CASTTPGSGRAEGGELFF. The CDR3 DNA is TGTGCCAGCACTACTCCTGGTAGCGGGAGGGCCGAGGGCGGGGAGCTGTTTTTT.

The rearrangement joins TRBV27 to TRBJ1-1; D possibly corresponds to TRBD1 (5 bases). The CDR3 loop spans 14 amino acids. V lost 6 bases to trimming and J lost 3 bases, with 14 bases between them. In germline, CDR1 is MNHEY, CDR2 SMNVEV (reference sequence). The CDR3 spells CASSREGVYTEAFF. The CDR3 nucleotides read TGTGCCAGCAGCAGGGAAGGGGTGTACACTGAAGCTTTCTTT.

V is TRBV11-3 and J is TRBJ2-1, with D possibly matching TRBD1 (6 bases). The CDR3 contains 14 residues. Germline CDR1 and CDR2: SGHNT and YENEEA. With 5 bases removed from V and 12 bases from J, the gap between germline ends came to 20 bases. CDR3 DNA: TGTGCCAGCAGCCTAACCGCAACCCAAGGGGGGCAGTTCTTC. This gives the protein CASSLTATQGGQFF.

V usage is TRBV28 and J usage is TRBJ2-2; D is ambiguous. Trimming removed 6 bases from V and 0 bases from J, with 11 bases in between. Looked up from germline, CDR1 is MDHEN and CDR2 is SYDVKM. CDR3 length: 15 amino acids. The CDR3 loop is CASRPGATNTGELFF. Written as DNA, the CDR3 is TGTGCCAGCAGACCCGGCGCAACGAACACCGGGGAGCTGTTTTTT.

CDR3: CASSLGLADYEQYF. The CDR3 DNA is TGTGCCAGCAGCCTGGGACTAGCGGACTACGAGCAGTACTTC. The chain couples TRBV7-8 to TRBJ2-7, with 11 bases lining up with TRBD2. V shed 5 bases and J 3 bases; nucleotides not matched to a gene: 3. Germline V gene sequence: CDR1 SGHVS, CDR2 FQNEAQ. The CDR3 loop spans 14 amino acids.

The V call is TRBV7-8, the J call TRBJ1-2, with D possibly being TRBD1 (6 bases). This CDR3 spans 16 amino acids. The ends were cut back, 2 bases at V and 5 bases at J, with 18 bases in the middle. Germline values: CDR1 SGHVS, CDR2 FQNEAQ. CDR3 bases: TGTGCCAGCAGCTTATCGCCGGCGGTAGGGGGATATGGCTACACCTTC. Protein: CASSLSPAVGGYGYTF.

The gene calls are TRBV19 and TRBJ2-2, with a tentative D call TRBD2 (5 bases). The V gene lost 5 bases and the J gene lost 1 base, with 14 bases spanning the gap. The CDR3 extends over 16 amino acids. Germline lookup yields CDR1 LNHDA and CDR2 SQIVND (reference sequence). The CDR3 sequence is CASSFEGSGNTGELFF. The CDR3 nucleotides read TGTGCCAGTAGTTTTGAGGGTTCAGGGAACACCGGGGAGCTGTTTTTT.

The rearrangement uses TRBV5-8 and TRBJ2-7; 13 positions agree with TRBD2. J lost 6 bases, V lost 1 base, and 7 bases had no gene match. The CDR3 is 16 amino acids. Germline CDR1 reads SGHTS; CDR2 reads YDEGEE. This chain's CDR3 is CASSLLPGLAGVEQYF. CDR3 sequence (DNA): TGTGCCAGCAGCTTGTTACCCGGACTAGCGGGAGTCGAGCAGTACTTC.

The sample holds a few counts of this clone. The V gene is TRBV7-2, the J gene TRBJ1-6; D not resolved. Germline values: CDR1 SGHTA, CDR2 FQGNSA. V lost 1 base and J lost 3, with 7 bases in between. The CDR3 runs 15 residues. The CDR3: CASSLGGGYNSPLHF. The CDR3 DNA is TGTGCCAGCAGCTTAGGGGGAGGCTATAATTCACCCCTCCACTTT.

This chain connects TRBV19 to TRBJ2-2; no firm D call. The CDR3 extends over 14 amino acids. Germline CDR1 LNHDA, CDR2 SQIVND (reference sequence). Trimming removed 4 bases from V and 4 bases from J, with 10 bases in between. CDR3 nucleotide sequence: TGTGCCAGTAGTAGGAACCCCCCCACCGGGGAGCTGTTTTTT. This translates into CASSRNPPTGELFF.

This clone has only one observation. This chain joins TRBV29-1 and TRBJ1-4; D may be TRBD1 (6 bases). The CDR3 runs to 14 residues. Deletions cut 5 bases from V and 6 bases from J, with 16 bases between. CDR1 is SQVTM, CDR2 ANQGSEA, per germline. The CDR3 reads CSVTGTSLDEKLFF. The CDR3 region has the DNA TGCAGCGTTACCGGGACATCCCTTGATGAAAAACTGTTTTTT.

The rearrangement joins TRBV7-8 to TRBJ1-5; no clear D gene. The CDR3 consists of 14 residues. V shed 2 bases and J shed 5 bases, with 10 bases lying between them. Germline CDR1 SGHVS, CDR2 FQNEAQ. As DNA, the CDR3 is TGTGCCAGCAGCTTACTGAGTCTGGATCAGCCCCAGCATTTT. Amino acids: CASSLLSLDQPQHF.

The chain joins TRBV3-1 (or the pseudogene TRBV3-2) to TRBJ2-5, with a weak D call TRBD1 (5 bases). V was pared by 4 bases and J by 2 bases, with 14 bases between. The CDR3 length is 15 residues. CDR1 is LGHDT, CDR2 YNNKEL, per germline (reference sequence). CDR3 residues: CASSRASGAQETQYF. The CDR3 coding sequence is TGTGCCAGCAGCCGAGCCTCTGGGGCTCAAGAGACCCAGTACTTC.

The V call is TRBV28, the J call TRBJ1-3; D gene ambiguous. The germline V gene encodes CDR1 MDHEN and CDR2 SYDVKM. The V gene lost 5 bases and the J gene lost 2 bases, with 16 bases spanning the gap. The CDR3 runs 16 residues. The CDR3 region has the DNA TGTGCCAGCAGTCTACAGACACTCTTTGCTGGAAACACCATATATTTT. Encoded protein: CASSLQTLFAGNTIYF.

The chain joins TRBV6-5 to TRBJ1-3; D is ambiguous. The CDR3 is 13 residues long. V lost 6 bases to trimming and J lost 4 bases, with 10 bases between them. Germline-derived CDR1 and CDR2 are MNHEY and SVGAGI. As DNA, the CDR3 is TGTGCCAGCAGCTCCGCCCCAGGAAACACCATATATTTT. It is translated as CASSSAPGNTIYF.

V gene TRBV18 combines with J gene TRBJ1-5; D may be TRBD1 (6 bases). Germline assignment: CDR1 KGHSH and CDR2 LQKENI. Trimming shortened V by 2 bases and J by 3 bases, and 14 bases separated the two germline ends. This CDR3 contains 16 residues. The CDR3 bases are TGTGCCAGCTCACCAAGGGGCAGGGGTGACAATCAGCCCCAGCATTTT. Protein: CASSPRGRGDNQPQHF.

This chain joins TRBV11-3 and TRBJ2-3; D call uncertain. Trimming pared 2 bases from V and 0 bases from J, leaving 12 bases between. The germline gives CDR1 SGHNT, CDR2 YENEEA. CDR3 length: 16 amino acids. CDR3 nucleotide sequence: TGTGCCAGCAGCTTAACCGGAGCCTATAGCACAGATACGCAGTATTTT. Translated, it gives CASSLTGAYSTDTQYF.

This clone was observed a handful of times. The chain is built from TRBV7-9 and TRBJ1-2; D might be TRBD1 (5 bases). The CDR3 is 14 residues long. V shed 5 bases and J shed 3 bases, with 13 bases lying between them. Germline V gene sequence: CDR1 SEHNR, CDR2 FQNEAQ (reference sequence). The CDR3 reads CASSRRLGDYGYTF. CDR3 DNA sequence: TGTGCCAGCAGCCGCCGTCTAGGGGACTATGGCTACACCTTC.

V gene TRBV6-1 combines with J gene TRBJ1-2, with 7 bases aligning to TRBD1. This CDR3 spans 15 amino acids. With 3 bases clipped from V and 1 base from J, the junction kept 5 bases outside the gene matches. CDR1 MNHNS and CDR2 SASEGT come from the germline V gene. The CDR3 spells CASSERDSYNYGYTF. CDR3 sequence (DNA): TGTGCCAGCAGTGAGCGGGACAGTTATAACTATGGCTACACCTTC.